One T cell receptor beta chain is described in this entry. Clones were sequenced by immunoSEQ multiplex PCR, and TCRdb holds only the in-frame ones, with some missing. The sample lists roughly 130,000 clones, approximately 91% occurring once. This record belongs to a study of control samples from healthy donors and cancer patients. V was shortened by 4 bases and J by 0 bases, with 8 bases between the two germline ends. The CDR3 is made up of 15 amino acids. Germline CDR1 is SGHRS and CDR2 is YFSETQ. The sequencing input was blood. The rearrangement links TRBV5-1 to TRBJ1-6; a weak D match, TRBD1 (6 bases). This clonotype originated in a man aged 50 to 59 in good health. CDR3 nucleotides: TGCGCCAGCAGCCCGGACAGCTCCTATAATTCACCCCTCCACTTT. It encodes CASSPDSSYNSPLHF.